The 28 T cell receptor beta chains reported below all come from one sample, sequenced in a study of Graves' ophthalmopathy and Graves' hyperthyroidism. Scientists amplified the TCR beta CDR3 regions from RNA transcripts. HTBI primers primed a first-round RT-PCR, and a second-round multiplex PCR followed. TCRdb passed the multiplex PCR reads through MiXCR, listing each CDR3 protein once. There are under 400,000 distinct CDR3 sequences in the sample; 15% to 20% occur only once, and about 12% lies in the top ten. Material: peripheral blood. These receptors all come from an adult man with Graves' ophthalmopathy.

In its sample, this clonotype was seen a few times. The rearrangement uses TRBV6-1 and TRBJ1-5; maybe TRBD1 (5 bases). Trimming stripped 6 bases from V and 4 bases from J, with 13 bases between. This CDR3 is built from 14 residues. Germline-derived CDR1 and CDR2 are MNHNS and SASEGT. CDR3 nucleotide sequence: TGTGCCAGCAGCCTCAGGGCCCAGAATCAGCCCCAGCATTTT. This gives the protein CASSLRAQNQPQHF.

About this clonotype: A read error may account for a junction end that differs from germline. This chain links TRBV18 with TRBJ2-7; TRBD2 might be the D (5 bases). This CDR3 spans 15 amino acids. Germline V CDR1 and CDR2: KGHSH, LQKENI. Here the CDR3 DNA reads TGTGTCAGCTCACCTCTCCCGGAGAGGGCCTACGAGCAGTACTTC. Residues: CVSSPLPERAYEQYF.

This clonotype showed up many times. V gene TRBV4-1 combines with J gene TRBJ2-7; 9 bases are a match to TRBD1. The CDR3 is 17 residues long. Germline V gene data show CDR1 as MGHRA and CDR2 as YSYEKL. V shed 4 bases, J shed 5 bases, and the junction held 15 bases outside the gene matches. CDR3 loop: CASSRRPGQGIVDEQYF. CDR3 coding DNA: TGCGCCAGCAGCCGACGCCCTGGACAGGGGATCGTAGACGAGCAGTACTTC.

The sample holds many counts of this clonotype. The chain carries TRBV6-2 or TRBV6-3 and TRBJ2-7; D gene ambiguous. V was clipped by 2 bases and J by 9 bases, with 14 bases between them. CDR1 MNHEY and CDR2 SVGEGT come from the germline V gene. The CDR3 has 13 residues. This chain's CDR3 is CASSYRATVGQYF. Written as DNA, the CDR3 is TGTGCCAGCAGTTACAGGGCCACGGTGGGGCAGTACTTC.

Many counts were recorded for this clonotype. The chain is built from TRBV16 and TRBJ1-5, with TRBD1 matching over 12 bases. V gave up 2 bases and J gave up 7 bases; unmatched junction bases: 6. The CDR3 sequence is 16 residues long. CDR1 is KGHSY, CDR2 FQNENV, per germline. The CDR3: CASSQVGTGGLQPQHF. The CDR3 nucleotides read TGTGCCAGCAGCCAAGTCGGGACAGGGGGCTTACAGCCCCAGCATTTT.

Many counts were recorded for this clonotype. The chain links TRBV27 to TRBJ2-7, with 11 bases lining up with TRBD2. This CDR3 is built from 15 residues. V gave up 2 bases and J gave up 4 bases; unmatched junction bases: 4. Germline V gene data show CDR1 as MNHEY and CDR2 as SMNVEV (reference sequence). The DNA for the CDR3 is TGTGCCAGCAGTTTAGTAGCGGGAGGGTGGTACGAGCAGTACTTC. Amino acid sequence: CASSLVAGGWYEQYF.

This clonotype was seen many times. V gene TRBV6-1 combines with J gene TRBJ2-3; a possible D gene is TRBD1 (6 bases). The CDR3 is 14 residues long. V was pared by 4 bases and J by 1 base, with 9 bases between. Germline values: CDR1 MNHNS, CDR2 SASEGT. In nucleotides, the CDR3 is TGTGCCAGCAGTGTAGGGGGAGGCACAGATACGCAGTATTTT. This translates into CASSVGGGTDTQYF.

In its sample, this clonotype was seen many times. The chain recombines TRBV2 with TRBJ2-5, with a tentative D call TRBD1 (6 bases). This CDR3 contains 12 residues. Germline CDR1 SNHLY, CDR2 FYNNEI. Trimming removed 7 bases at V and 2 bases at J, with 8 bases between. The CDR3: CASIGQQETQYF. The DNA for the CDR3 is TGTGCCAGCATTGGACAGCAAGAGACCCAGTACTTC.

The chain employs TRBV3-1 and TRBJ2-5; D call uncertain. CDR1 is LGHDT, CDR2 YNNKEL, per germline (reference sequence). The V gene lost 0 bases and the J gene lost 9 bases, with 11 bases spanning the gap. There are 13 residues in the CDR3. CDR3 DNA: TGTGCCAGCAGCCAAGAGCTTCAAGTCGCCCAGTACTTC. It is translated as CASSQELQVAQYF.

This clonotype has ten or more counts. The chain has TRBV6-1 and TRBJ2-7, with D tentatively TRBD1 (5 bases). Germline V CDR1 and CDR2: MNHNS, SASEGT. This CDR3 region has 14 residues. The V and J ends lost 7 bases and 2 bases respectively, with 15 bases between them. The CDR3 DNA follows: TGTGCCAGCAAATTCGACAGTGACACCTACGAGCAGTACTTC. Translating it yields CASKFDSDTYEQYF.

The chain has TRBV2 and TRBJ2-7; weak D call: TRBD2 (7 bases). The V end lost 6 bases, the J end lost 4 bases, and 22 bases lay between the germline ends. This CDR3 comprises 16 residues. Germline V CDR1 and CDR2: SNHLY, FYNNEI. The CDR3 DNA follows: TGTGCCAGCAGCCCGACGGGGAGGGGGAAGGATTACGAGCAGTACTTC. This translates into CASSPTGRGKDYEQYF. Based on the CDR3 plus reference TRBV2 and TRBJ2-7, the full variable domain is EPEVTQTPSHQVTQMGQEVILRCVPISNHLYFYWYRQILGQKVEFLVSFYNNEISEKSEIFDDQFSVERPDGSNFTLKIRSTKLEDSAMYFCASSPTGRGKDYEQYFGPGTRLTVT.

Many counts were recorded for this clonotype. The chain employs TRBV28 and TRBJ1-2; a possible D gene is TRBD1 (5 bases). This CDR3 is built from 15 residues. V dropped 6 bases and J dropped 0 bases, with 14 bases sitting between them. CDR1 MDHEN and CDR2 SYDVKM come from the germline V gene. CDR3 region: CASRFKTGTNYGYTF. The CDR3 coding sequence is TGTGCCAGCAGATTTAAAACAGGAACTAACTATGGCTACACCTTC.

This clonotype was found many times. One end of the junction is discordant with germline, which a read error may explain. The chain is built from TRBV7-7 and TRBJ2-1, with 12 bases aligning to TRBD2. Germline V gene data show CDR1 as SSHAT and CDR2 as FNYEAQ (reference sequence). The CDR3 is made up of 15 amino acids. The DNA of the CDR3 is TGTGCTAGCAGCCGACTAGCGGGGGAGTACAATGAGCAGTTCTTC. It codes for CASSRLAGEYNEQFF.

This clonotype has a count of ten or more. The genes are TRBV30 and TRBJ2-7; 10 bases match TRBD2. V lost 8 bases, J lost 7 bases, and 5 bases stayed unmatched. This CDR3 region has 11 residues. CDR1 GTSNPN and CDR2 SVGIG come from the germline V gene (reference sequence). In DNA form, the CDR3 reads TGTGCCCGTGGGACTAGCGAAGAGCAGTACTTC. Translating it yields CARGTSEEQYF.

This clonotype was detected many times. This chain uses TRBV6-2 or TRBV6-3 with TRBJ1-2; D is unresolved. Germline values: CDR1 MNHEY, CDR2 SVGEGT. The length of the CDR3 is 14 residues. Trimming took off 2 bases at V and 2 bases at J, with 9 bases between the two ends. DNA of the CDR3: TGTGCCAGCAGTTACCCACATAGGAACTATGGCTACACCTTC. Translated, it gives CASSYPHRNYGYTF.

Ten or more counts support this clonotype. The gene calls are TRBV20-1 and TRBJ2-7; 9 bases are a match to TRBD2. Trimming cost V 0 bases and J 1 base; bases outside gene matches: 7. The V gene's germline CDR1 is DFQATT and CDR2 SNEGSKA (reference sequence). There are 16 residues in the CDR3. The CDR3 loop is CSARDRSGRPSYEQYF. CDR3 coding DNA: TGCAGTGCTAGAGATAGGAGCGGGAGGCCTTCCTACGAGCAGTACTTC.

This clonotype appeared many times. An end of the junction does not agree with germline; a read error may underlie this. The chain employs TRBV6-1 and TRBJ2-7, with D perhaps matching TRBD1 or TRBD2 (5 bases each). CDR1 MNHNS and CDR2 SASEGT come from the germline V gene. This CDR3 spans 15 amino acids. CDR3 bases: TGTGCCAGCAGTGAACCGGGACGCCGCTCCCACGAGCAGTACTTC. This sequence encodes CASSEPGRRSHEQYF.

This clonotype appeared many times. The J gene is TRBJ2-2, the V gene TRBV2; TRBD2 matches at 9 bases. CDR1 is SNHLY and CDR2 is FYNNEI in the germline V gene. Germline trimming cut 8 bases from V and 9 bases from J; bases unmatched to any gene: 13. There are 15 residues in the CDR3. The CDR3 loop reads CASHLTSGGTRELFF. The CDR3 region has the DNA TGTGCCAGCCACTTGACTAGCGGAGGAACGCGGGAGCTGTTTTTT.

The table lists this clonotype with many counts. The rearrangement links TRBV2 to TRBJ1-2; 9 positions match TRBD1. Germline CDR1 reads SNHLY; CDR2 reads FYNNEI. The CDR3 is made up of 14 amino acids. Losses at the gene ends were 6 bases for V and 8 bases for J; bases not matched to a gene: 10. CDR3 loop: CASRDTGTGRGYTF. In DNA, the CDR3 is TGTGCCAGCAGAGATACCGGGACAGGGAGGGGCTACACCTTC.

In its sample, this clonotype was seen many times. The DNA of the CDR3 is TGTGCCAGCAGTGAGGGTAACTATGGCTACACCTTC. Its protein product is CASSEGNYGYTF. The J gene is TRBJ1-2, the V gene TRBV6-1; D is ambiguous. V lost 3 bases and J 1 base, leaving 3 bases between the germline ends. This CDR3 spans 12 amino acids. CDR1 MNHNS and CDR2 SASEGT come from the germline V gene.

At least ten counts were recorded for this clonotype. V usage is TRBV19 and J usage is TRBJ1-1, with no clear D. From germline, CDR1 is LNHDA and CDR2 SQIVND (reference sequence). The CDR3 covers 14 residues. Trimming removed 3 bases from V and 2 bases from J, with 10 bases in between. DNA for the CDR3: TGTGCCAGTAGTATCGCCCCTCTTAACACTGAAGCTTTCTTT. It is translated as CASSIAPLNTEAFF.

This clonotype occurred many times. The chain is built from TRBV15 and TRBJ2-7; D gene uncertain. V lost 0 bases to trimming and J lost 5 bases, with 11 bases between them. The CDR3 spans 14 residues. Germline V gene data show CDR1 as LNHNV and CDR2 as YYDKDF (reference sequence). CDR3 loop: CATSREDVLDEQYF. For the CDR3, the DNA is TGTGCCACCAGCAGAGAAGATGTCCTTGACGAGCAGTACTTC.

The table lists this clonotype with many counts. The chain employs TRBV3-1 and TRBJ1-1; D unresolved. Germline-derived CDR1 and CDR2 are LGHDT and YNNKEL (reference sequence). Trimming stripped 3 bases from V and 7 bases from J, with 9 bases between. CDR3 size: 12 residues. The chain's CDR3 is CASSHEGLEAFF. The CDR3 nucleotides read TGTGCCAGCAGCCACGAGGGCCTTGAAGCTTTCTTT.

Many counts were recorded for this clonotype. The chain is built from TRBV19 and TRBJ2-7; D may be TRBD1 or TRBD2 (5 bases each). Trimming took off 10 bases at V and 0 bases at J, with 10 bases between the two ends. Per germline, CDR1 LNHDA and CDR2 SQIVND (reference sequence). This CDR3 is built from 12 residues. In nucleotides, the CDR3 is TGTGCCACGGGACCGTCCTCCTACGAGCAGTACTTC. Protein sequence: CATGPSSYEQYF. The full variable domain, in which reference TRBV19 and TRBJ2-7 provide the parts outside the CDR3, is DGGITQSPKYLFRKEGQNVTLSCEQNLNHDAMYWYRQDPGQGLRLIYYSQIVNDFQKGDIAEGYSVSREKKESFPLTVTSAQKNPTAFYLCATGPSSYEQYFGPGTRLTVT.

This clonotype was seen many times. This chain uses TRBV5-4 with TRBJ1-2; D remains unclear. This CDR3 contains 13 residues. Germline-derived CDR1 and CDR2 are SGHNT and YYREEE (reference sequence). Between the trimmed V and J ends, which lost 6 bases and 0 bases, there was a span of 9 bases. CDR3 coding DNA: TGTGCCAGCAATGGGAGACCTAACTATGGCTACACCTTC. It encodes CASNGRPNYGYTF.

The J gene is TRBJ1-5, the V gene TRBV6-1, with TRBD1 as a possible D gene (5 bases). Trimming left V 5 bases short and J 4 bases short, with 15 bases between. The CDR3 length is 15 residues. Germline loops: CDR1 MNHNS, CDR2 SASEGT. Here the CDR3 reads CASSPGRGLNQPQHF. CDR3 sequence (DNA): TGTGCCAGCAGTCCAGGCCGGGGCCTTAATCAGCCCCAGCATTTT.

This clonotype was observed at least ten times. The genes are TRBV6-1 and TRBJ1-6; D unresolved. CDR3 length: 15 residues. V was cut by 0 bases and J by 7 bases, with 10 bases left in between. Germline CDR1 MNHNS, CDR2 SASEGT. CDR3 sequence reads: CASSEARQTNSPLHF. CDR3 nucleotide sequence: TGTGCCAGCAGTGAAGCACGGCAGACAAATTCACCCCTCCACTTT.

As to this clonotype: A much larger clone is a single base away; this may be a read error. The chain is built from TRBV5-1 and TRBJ2-7, with D perhaps matching TRBD2 (6 bases). CDR1 is SGHRS and CDR2 is YFSETQ in the germline V gene. The CDR3 extends over 16 amino acids. The CDR3: CAISLMAGRGFYEQYF. The CDR3 DNA sequence: TGCGCCATCAGCTTGATGGCGGGACGCGGGTTTTACGAGCAGTACTTC.